The rows below give T cell receptor beta chains drawn from one sample of a study of blood T cell repertoires in COVID-19. The repertoire was sequenced with immunoSEQ multiplex PCR; TCRdb's copy has only in-frame clones and lacks some. Of 28,000 or so clones listed, about 80% are singletons. The specimen was peripheral blood. The receptor source for this set is a man in his 70s with acute or convalescent COVID-19. Each CDR3 is given with its conserved first and last residue. D genes are given only for firm matches. Size values are once, few and many counts, or a class for expanded clones, and some rows have none.

V gene: TRBV5-1
D gene: TRBD2
J gene: TRBJ2-3
clone size: NA
CDR3 DNA: TGCGCCAGCAGCTTGGTAGCGGGGGGCGCAGATACGCAGTATTTT
CDR3 protein: CASSLVAGGADTQYF

V gene: TRBV19
D gene: NA
J gene: TRBJ2-1
clone size: few
CDR3 DNA: TGTGCCAGTAGTGAGTACAATGAGCAGTTCTTC
CDR3 protein: CASSEYNEQFF

V gene: TRBV30
D gene: NA
J gene: TRBJ1-5
clone size: NA
CDR3 DNA: TGTGCCTGGAGTACAGGTAATCAGCCCCAGCATTTT
CDR3 protein: CAWSTGNQPQHF

V gene: TRBV2
D gene: TRBD1
J gene: TRBJ1-6
clone size: NA
CDR3 DNA: TGTGCCAGCAGCTGGGGACAGCCGAATTCACCCCTCCACTTT
CDR3 protein: CASSWGQPNSPLHF

V gene: TRBV4-2
D gene: TRBD2
J gene: TRBJ2-1
clone size: NA
CDR3 DNA: TGTGCCAGCAGCCAAGATGGAAATAGCGGGAGAAATGAGCAGTTCTTC
CDR3 protein: CASSQDGNSGRNEQFF

V gene: TRBV7-2
D gene: NA
J gene: TRBJ1-2
clone size: NA
CDR3 DNA: TGTGCCAGCAGCTACCTAGGCTACACCTTC
CDR3 protein: CASSYLGYTF

V gene: TRBV19
D gene: NA
J gene: TRBJ1-2
clone size: NA
CDR3 DNA: TGTGCCAGTAGTAAGGGACATCAGACCTATGGCTACACCTTC
CDR3 protein: CASSKGHQTYGYTF

V gene: TRBV29-1
D gene: NA
J gene: TRBJ2-7
clone size: NA
CDR3 DNA: TGCAGCGTGGGTGGGGCCGAGCAGTACTTC
CDR3 protein: CSVGGAEQYF

V gene: TRBV10-1
D gene: NA
J gene: TRBJ1-1
clone size: once
CDR3 DNA: TGCGCCAGCAGTGAAGGGCAGGGGCAGAACACTGAAGCTTTCTTT
CDR3 protein: CASSEGQGQNTEAFF

V gene: TRBV7-2
D gene: NA
J gene: TRBJ1-5
clone size: few
CDR3 DNA: TGTGCCAGCAGCAAAAGCGGGGGTCAGCCCCAGCATTTT
CDR3 protein: CASSKSGGQPQHF

V gene: TRBV19
D gene: NA
J gene: TRBJ1-1
clone size: NA
CDR3 DNA: TGTGCCAGTAGTATTGGGAGGGGAAGGTCCTTT
CDR3 protein: CASSIGRGRSF

V gene: TRBV6-5
D gene: TRBD1
J gene: TRBJ2-7
clone size: NA
CDR3 DNA: TGTGCCAGCAGTTACTCGAGGACAGGGAGTACCTACGAGCAGTACTTC
CDR3 protein: CASSYSRTGSTYEQYF

V gene: TRBV2
D gene: TRBD2
J gene: TRBJ2-7
clone size: NA
CDR3 DNA: TGTGCCAGCAATCCCACTAGCGGGAGGACGTACGAGCAGTACTTC
CDR3 protein: CASNPTSGRTYEQYF

V gene: TRBV7-2
D gene: NA
J gene: TRBJ1-5
clone size: NA
CDR3 DNA: TGTGCCAGCAGCTGGAACGCGAGGCAGCCCCAGCATTTT
CDR3 protein: CASSWNARQPQHF

V gene: TRBV30
D gene: NA
J gene: TRBJ1-4
clone size: NA
CDR3 DNA: TGTGCCTGGAGGGCCCAGGGGTTATCTAATGAAAAACTGTTTTTT
CDR3 protein: CAWRAQGLSNEKLFF

V gene: TRBV5-1
D gene: NA
J gene: TRBJ2-3
clone size: NA
CDR3 DNA: TGCGCCAGCAGCTTGGCCGATTGGGCGACCCAGGATACGCAGTATTTT
CDR3 protein: CASSLADWATQDTQYF

V gene: TRBV15
D gene: TRBD2
J gene: TRBJ2-3
clone size: NA
CDR3 DNA: TGTGCCACCAGCCCGAGGACTAGCGGGAGGTGGGATACGCAGTATTTT
CDR3 protein: CATSPRTSGRWDTQYF

V gene: TRBV19
D gene: TRBD1
J gene: TRBJ1-6
clone size: NA
CDR3 DNA: TGTGCCAGTAGTACGTTACAGGGGCGATCGGATTCACCCCTCCACTTT
CDR3 protein: CASSTLQGRSDSPLHF

V gene: TRBV2
D gene: TRBD2
J gene: TRBJ2-1
clone size: NA
CDR3 DNA: TGTGCCAGCAGTGAAGCGCGTGGCGGGAGCACCTACAATGAGCAGTTCTTC
CDR3 protein: CASSEARGGSTYNEQFF

V gene: TRBV5-1
D gene: NA
J gene: TRBJ1-1
clone size: NA
CDR3 DNA: TGCGCCAGCAGCTTGTCTACGCGCACTGAAGCTTTCTTT
CDR3 protein: CASSLSTRTEAFF

V gene: TRBV6-5
D gene: NA
J gene: TRBJ2-3
clone size: NA
CDR3 DNA: TGTGCCAGCAGTCAGCGGGTTAGCACAGATACGCAGTATTTT
CDR3 protein: CASSQRVSTDTQYF